This is a list of T cell receptor beta chains from one sample in a study of T cells after yellow fever vaccination. A single record per CDR3 protein comes from TCRdb applying MiXCR to the 5' RACE reads. This table has some 160,000 distinct CDR3 sequences, about 7% appearing once. The sample in question was CD4+ T cells sorted from PBMCs, obtained 5 days after the first yellow fever vaccination. Receptors originate from a man between 18 and 35 years old who received the YFV17D yellow fever vaccine. Each CDR3 is given with its conserved first and last residue. The D gene is left open where the match is weak. A clone size is listed for some rows: how often the clone was seen (once, few, many), or a class if it is expanded.

j_gene	d_gene	abundance	v_gene	CDR3nt	CDR3aa
TRBJ1-1	-	-	TRBV18	TGTGCCAGCTCACCACCGGAGGGGCTTCGCACTGAAGCTTTCTTT	CASSPPEGLRTEAFF
TRBJ1-5	-	many	TRBV12-3/TRBV12-4	TGTGCCAGCAGTTTTGATGGTCGCATAGATCAGCCCCAGCATTTT	CASSFDGRIDQPQHF
TRBJ2-1	TRBD2	-	TRBV30	TGTGCCTGGAGTGTACTAGCGTCGGCTGAGCAGTTCTTC	CAWSVLASAEQFF
TRBJ2-1	TRBD2	-	TRBV5-1	TGCGCCTCACGGGGGCGGGGGGGTTCGAGCTCCTACAATGAGCAGTTCTTC	CASRGRGGSSSYNEQFF
TRBJ2-5	-	-	TRBV20-1	TGCAGTGCTATCCCCTGGGGGGGCACAGAGACCCAGTACTTC	CSAIPWGGTETQYF
TRBJ2-3	-	-	TRBV5-1	TGCGCCAGCAGCTTGAACGGGAGGGGGCAAGATACGCAGTATTTT	CASSLNGRGQDTQYF
TRBJ1-4	TRBD1	-	TRBV2	TGTGCCAGCAGTGAAAGTTCACAGGGGTGGGAAAAACTGTTTTTT	CASSESSQGWEKLFF
TRBJ1-2	TRBD1	many	TRBV5-1	TGCGCCAGCAGCAGAGACAGGGTAGACTATGGCTACACCTTC	CASSRDRVDYGYTF
TRBJ1-2	TRBD1	few	TRBV5-6	TGTGCCAGCAGCTTGGGTGACAGGGATCAAGGCTACACCTTC	CASSLGDRDQGYTF
TRBJ2-5	TRBD2	few	TRBV7-2	TGTGCCAGCAGATTACTAGCGGGGGGGCCGGAGACCCAGTACTTC	CASRLLAGGPETQYF